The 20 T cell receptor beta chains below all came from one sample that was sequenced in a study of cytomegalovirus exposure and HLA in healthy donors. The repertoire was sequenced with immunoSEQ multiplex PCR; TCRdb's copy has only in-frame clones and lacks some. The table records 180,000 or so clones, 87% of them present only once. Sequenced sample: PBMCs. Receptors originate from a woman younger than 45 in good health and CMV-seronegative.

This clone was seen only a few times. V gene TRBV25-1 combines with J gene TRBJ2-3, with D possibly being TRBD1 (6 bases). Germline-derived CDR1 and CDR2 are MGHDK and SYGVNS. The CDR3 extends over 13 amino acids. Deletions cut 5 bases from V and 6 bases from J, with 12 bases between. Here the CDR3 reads CASSRWGQDTQYF. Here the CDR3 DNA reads TGTGCCAGCAGTCGGTGGGGGCAGGATACGCAGTATTTT.

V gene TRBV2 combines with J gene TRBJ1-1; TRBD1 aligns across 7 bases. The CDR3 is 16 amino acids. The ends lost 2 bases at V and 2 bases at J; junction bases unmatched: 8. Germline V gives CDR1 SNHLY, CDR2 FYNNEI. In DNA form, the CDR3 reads TGTGCCAGCAGTGAAATACGGACAGGCGGAAACACTGAAGCTTTCTTT. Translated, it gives CASSEIRTGGNTEAFF.

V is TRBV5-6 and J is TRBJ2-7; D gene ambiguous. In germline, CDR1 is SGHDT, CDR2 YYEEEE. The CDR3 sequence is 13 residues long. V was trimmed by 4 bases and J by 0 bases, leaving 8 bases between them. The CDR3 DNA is TGTGCCAGCAGCCGCCAGGACTCCTACGAGCAGTACTTC. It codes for CASSRQDSYEQYF. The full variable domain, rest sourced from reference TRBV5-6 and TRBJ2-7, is DAGVTQSPTHLIKTRGQQVTLRCSPKSGHDTVSWYQQALGQGPQFIFQYYEEEERQRGNFPDRFSGHQFPNYSSELNVNALLLGDSALYLCASSRQDSYEQYFGPGTRLTVT.

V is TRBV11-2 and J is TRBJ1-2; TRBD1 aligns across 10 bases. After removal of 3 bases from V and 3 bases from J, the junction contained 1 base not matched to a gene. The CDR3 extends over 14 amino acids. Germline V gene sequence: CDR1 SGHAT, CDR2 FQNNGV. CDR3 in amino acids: CASSFGTGDYGYTF. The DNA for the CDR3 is TGTGCCAGCAGCTTCGGGACAGGGGACTATGGCTACACCTTC.

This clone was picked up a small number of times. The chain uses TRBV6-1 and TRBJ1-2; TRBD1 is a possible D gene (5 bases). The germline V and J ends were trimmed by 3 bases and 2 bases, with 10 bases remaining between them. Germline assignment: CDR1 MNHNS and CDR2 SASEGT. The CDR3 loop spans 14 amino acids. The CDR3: CASSDIQENYGYTF. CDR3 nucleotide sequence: TGTGCCAGCAGTGACATACAGGAGAACTATGGCTACACCTTC.

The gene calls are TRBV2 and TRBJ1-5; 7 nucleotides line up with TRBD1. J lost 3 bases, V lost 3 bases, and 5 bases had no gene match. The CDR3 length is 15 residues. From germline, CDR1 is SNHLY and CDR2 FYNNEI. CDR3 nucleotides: TGTGCCAGCAGTGACAGGGGGTCCTTCAATCAGCCCCAGCATTTT. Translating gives CASSDRGSFNQPQHF.

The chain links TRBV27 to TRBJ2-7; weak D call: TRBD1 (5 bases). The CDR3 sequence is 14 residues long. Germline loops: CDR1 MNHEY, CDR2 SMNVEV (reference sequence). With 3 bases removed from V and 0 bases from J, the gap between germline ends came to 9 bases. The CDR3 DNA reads TGTGCCAGCAGTTTTGGACAAGCCTCCTACGAGCAGTACTTC. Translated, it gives CASSFGQASYEQYF.

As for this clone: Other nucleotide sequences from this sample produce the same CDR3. In DNA, the CDR3 is TGTGCCAGCAGTCACGGGGGCGGGAGGAATTCACCCCTCCACTTT. Translating gives CASSHGGGRNSPLHF. The V call is TRBV5-6, the J call TRBJ1-6; TRBD1 is a possible D gene (6 bases). V was trimmed by 5 bases and J by 7 bases, leaving 16 bases between them. Germline CDR1 SGHDT, CDR2 YYEEEE. The CDR3 runs to 15 residues.

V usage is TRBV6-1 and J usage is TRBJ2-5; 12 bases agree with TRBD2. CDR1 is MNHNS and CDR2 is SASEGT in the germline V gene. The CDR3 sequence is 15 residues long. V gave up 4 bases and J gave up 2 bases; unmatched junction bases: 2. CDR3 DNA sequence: TGTGCCAGCAGTGCGACTAGCGGGGGACAAGAGACCCAGTACTTC. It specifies CASSATSGGQETQYF.

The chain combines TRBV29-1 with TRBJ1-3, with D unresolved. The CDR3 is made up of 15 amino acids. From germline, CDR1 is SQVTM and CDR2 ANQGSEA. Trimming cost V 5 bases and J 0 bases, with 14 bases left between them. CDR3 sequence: CSVFEDGVSGNTIYF. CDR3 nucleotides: TGCAGCGTTTTTGAGGACGGGGTCTCTGGAAACACCATATATTTT.

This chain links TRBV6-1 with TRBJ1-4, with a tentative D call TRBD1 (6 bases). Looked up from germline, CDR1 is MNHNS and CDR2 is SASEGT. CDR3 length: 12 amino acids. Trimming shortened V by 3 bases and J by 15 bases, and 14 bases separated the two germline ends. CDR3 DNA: TGTGCCAGCAGTGATGGACAGAGAGAATTGTTTTTT. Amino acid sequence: CASSDGQRELFF.

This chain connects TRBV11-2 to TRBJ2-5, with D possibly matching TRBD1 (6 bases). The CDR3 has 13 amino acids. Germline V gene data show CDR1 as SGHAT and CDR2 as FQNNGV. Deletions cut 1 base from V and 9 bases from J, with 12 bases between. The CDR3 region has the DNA TGTGCCAGCAGCTTAGTAACAGGGTGGGCCCAGTACTTC. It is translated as CASSLVTGWAQYF.

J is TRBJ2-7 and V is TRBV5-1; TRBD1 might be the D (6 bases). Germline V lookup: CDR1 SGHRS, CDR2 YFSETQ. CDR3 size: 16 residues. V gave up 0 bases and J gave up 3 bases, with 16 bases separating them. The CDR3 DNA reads TGCGCCAGCAGCTTGGGATCCGGGACATCGCACTACGAGCAGTACTTC. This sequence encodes CASSLGSGTSHYEQYF.

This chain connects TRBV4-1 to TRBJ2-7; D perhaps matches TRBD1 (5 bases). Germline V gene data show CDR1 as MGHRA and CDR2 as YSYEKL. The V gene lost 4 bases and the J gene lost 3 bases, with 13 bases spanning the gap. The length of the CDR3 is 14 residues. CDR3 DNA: TGCGCCAGCAGCCTGGACACGCGTGGCTACGAGCAGTACTTC. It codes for CASSLDTRGYEQYF.

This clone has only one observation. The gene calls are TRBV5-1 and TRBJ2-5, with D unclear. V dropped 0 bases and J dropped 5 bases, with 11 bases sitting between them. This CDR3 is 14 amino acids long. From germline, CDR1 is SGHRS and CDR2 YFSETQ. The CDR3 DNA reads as TGCGCCAGCAGCTTGGTCGGTCTCACCGAGACCCAGTACTTC. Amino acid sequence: CASSLVGLTETQYF.

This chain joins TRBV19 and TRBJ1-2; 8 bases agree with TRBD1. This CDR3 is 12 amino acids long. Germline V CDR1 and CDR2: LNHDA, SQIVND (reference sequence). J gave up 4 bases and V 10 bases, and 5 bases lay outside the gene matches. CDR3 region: CATRTGPYGYTF. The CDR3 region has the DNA TGTGCCACCCGGACAGGGCCCTATGGCTACACCTTC.

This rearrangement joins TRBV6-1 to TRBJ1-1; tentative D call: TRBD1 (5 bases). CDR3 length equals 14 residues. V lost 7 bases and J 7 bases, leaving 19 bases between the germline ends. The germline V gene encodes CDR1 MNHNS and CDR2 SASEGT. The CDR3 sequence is CASNSGARGVEAFF. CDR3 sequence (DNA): TGTGCCAGCAATTCAGGAGCTCGGGGGGTTGAAGCTTTCTTT.

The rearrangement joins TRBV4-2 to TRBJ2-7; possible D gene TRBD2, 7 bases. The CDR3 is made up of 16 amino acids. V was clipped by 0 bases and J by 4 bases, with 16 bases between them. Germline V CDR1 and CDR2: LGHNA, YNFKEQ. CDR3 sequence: CASSQERGALSYEQYF. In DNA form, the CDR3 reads TGTGCCAGCAGCCAAGAACGGGGGGCGCTTTCGTACGAGCAGTACTTC.

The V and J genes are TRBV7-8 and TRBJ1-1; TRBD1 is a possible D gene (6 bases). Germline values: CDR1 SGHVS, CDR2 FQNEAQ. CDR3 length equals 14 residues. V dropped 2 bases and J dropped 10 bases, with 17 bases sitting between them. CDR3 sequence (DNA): TGTGCCAGCAGCTTATTTCGGACGGACAGCATAGCTTTCTTT. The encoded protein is CASSLFRTDSIAFF.

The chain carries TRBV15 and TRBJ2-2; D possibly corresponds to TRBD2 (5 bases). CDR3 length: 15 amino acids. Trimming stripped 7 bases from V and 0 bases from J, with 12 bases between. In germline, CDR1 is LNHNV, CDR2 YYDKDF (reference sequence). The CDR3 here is CATISGGPNTGELFF. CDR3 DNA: TGTGCCACCATCTCCGGAGGACCGAACACCGGGGAGCTGTTTTTT.